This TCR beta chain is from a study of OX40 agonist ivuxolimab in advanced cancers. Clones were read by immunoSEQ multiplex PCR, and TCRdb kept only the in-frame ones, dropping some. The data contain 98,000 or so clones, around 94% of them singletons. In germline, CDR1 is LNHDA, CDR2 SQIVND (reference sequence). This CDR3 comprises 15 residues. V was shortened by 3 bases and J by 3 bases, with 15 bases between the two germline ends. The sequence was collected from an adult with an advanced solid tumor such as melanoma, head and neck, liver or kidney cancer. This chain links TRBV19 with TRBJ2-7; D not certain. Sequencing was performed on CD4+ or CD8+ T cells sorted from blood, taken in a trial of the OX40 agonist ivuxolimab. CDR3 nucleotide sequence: TGTGCCAGTAGTATGAGCTCCGACGCCAGCTACGAGCAGTACTTC. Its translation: CASSMSSDASYEQYF.